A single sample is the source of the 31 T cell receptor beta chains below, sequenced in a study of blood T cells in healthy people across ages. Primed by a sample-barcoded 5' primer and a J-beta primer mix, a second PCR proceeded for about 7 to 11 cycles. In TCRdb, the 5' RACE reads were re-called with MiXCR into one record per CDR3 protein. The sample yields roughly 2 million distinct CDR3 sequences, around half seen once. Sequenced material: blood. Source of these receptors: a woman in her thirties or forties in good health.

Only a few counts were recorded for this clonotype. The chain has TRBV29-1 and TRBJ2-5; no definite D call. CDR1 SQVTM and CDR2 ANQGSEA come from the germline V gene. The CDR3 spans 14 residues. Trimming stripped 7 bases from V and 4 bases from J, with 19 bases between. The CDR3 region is CSAMDLYGGETQYF. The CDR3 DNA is TGCAGCGCTATGGACCTGTACGGCGGAGAGACCCAGTACTTC. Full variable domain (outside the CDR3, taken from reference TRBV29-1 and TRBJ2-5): SAVISQKPSRDICQRGTSLTIQCQVDSQVTMMFWYRQQPGQSLTLIATANQGSEATYESGFVIDKFPISRPNLTFSTLTVSNMSPEDSSIYLCSAMDLYGGETQYFGPGTRLLVL.

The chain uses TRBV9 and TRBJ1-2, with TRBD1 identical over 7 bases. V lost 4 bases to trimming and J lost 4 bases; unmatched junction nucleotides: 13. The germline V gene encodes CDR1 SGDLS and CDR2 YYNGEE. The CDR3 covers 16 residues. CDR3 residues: CASSQAGGAFLYGYTF. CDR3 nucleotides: TGTGCCAGCAGCCAGGCAGGGGGGGCTTTCCTCTATGGCTACACCTTC.

The CDR3 sequence is CASSLEGTWRETQYF. In DNA, the CDR3 is TGTGCCAGCAGCTTAGAGGGGACCTGGAGGGAGACCCAGTACTTC. The chain has TRBV7-2 and TRBJ2-5; D might be TRBD1 or TRBD2, each matching 5 bases. Germline V gene data show CDR1 as SGHTA and CDR2 as FQGNSA. The CDR3 loop spans 15 amino acids. Trimming removed 1 base at V and 5 bases at J, with 14 bases between.

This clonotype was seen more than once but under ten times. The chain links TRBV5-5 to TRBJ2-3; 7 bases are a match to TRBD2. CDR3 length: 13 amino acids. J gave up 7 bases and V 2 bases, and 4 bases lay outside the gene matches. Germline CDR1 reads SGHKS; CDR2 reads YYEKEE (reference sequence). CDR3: CASSLASGNTQYF. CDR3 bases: TGTGCCAGCAGCTTAGCCAGCGGGAATACGCAGTATTTT.

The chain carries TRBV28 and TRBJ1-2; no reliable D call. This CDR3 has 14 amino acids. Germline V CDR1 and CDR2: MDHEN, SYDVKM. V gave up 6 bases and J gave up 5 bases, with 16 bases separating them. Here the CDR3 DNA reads TGTGCCAGCAGCCCCACCGGGCCCACTTATGGCTACACCTTC. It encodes CASSPTGPTYGYTF.

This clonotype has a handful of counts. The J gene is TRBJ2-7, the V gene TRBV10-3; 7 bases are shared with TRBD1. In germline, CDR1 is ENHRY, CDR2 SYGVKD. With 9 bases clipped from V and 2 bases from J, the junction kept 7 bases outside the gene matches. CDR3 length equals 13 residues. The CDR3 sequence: CAIRWDSTYEQYF. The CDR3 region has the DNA TGTGCCATACGATGGGACAGCACCTACGAGCAGTACTTC.

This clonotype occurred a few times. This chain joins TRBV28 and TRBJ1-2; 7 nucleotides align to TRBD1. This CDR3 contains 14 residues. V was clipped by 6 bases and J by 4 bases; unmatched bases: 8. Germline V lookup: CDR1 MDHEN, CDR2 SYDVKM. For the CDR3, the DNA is TGTGCCAGCAGCACACCGGGACAGACCTATGGCTACACCTTC. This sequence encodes CASSTPGQTYGYTF.

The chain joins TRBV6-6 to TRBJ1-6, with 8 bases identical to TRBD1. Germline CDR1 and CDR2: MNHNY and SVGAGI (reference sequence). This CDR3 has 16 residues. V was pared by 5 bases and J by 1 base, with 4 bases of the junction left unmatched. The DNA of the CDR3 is TGTGCCAGCAGTCTAACAGGGGGGTCCTATAATTCACCCCTCCACTTT. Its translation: CASSLTGGSYNSPLHF.

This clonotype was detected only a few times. For the CDR3, the DNA is TGCAGTGCTTCCGGGACAGGTTTTTGGAGGCAAGAGACCCAGTACTTC. This translates into CSASGTGFWRQETQYF. The V and J genes are TRBV20-1 and TRBJ2-5; TRBD1 matches 8 bases. V lost 5 bases and J lost 2; bases outside the gene matches: 13. This CDR3 region has 16 residues. CDR1 is DFQATT, CDR2 SNEGSKA, per germline (reference sequence).

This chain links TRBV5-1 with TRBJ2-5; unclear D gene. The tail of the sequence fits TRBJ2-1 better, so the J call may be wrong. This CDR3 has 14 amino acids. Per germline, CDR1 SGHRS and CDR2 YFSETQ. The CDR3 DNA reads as TGCGCCAGCAGCCAAACCGTAAACCAAGAGACCCAGTTCTTC. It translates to CASSQTVNQETQFF.

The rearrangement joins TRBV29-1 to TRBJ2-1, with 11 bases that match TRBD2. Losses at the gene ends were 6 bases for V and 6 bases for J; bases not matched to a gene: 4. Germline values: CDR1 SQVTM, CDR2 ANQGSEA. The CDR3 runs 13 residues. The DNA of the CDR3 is TGCAGCGTCTCTAGCGGGGGGTTCAATGAGCAGTTCTTC. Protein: CSVSSGGFNEQFF.

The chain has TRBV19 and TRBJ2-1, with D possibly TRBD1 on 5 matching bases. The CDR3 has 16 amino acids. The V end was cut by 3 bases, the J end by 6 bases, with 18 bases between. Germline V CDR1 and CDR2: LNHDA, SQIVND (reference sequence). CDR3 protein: CASSMTNRPHSNEQFF. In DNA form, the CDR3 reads TGTGCCAGTAGTATGACGAACAGGCCCCATAGCAATGAGCAGTTCTTC.

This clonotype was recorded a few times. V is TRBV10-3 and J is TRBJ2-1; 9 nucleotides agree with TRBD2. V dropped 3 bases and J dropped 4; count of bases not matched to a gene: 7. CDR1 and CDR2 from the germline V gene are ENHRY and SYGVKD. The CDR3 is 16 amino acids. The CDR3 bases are TGTGCCATCAGTGAAACCGGGACTAGCATTTACAATGAGCAGTTCTTC. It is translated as CAISETGTSIYNEQFF.

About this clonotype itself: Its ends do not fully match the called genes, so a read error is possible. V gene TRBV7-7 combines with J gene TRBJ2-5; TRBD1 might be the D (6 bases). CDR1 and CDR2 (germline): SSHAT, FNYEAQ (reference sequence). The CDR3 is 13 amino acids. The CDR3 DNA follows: TGTGCTAGCAGCTGGGACACCCAAGAGACCCAGTACTTC. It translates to CASSWDTQETQYF.

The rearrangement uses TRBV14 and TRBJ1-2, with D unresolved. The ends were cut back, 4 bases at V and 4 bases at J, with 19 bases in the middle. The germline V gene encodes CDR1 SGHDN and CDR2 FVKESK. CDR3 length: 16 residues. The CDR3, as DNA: TGTGCCAGCAGCCCCAAGGGCCTGGGGAACATCTATGGCTACACCTTC. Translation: CASSPKGLGNIYGYTF.

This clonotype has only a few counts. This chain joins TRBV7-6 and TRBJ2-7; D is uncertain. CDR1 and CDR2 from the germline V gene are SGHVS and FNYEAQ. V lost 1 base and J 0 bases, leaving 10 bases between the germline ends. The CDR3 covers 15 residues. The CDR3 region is CASSLEAASSYEQYF. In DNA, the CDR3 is TGTGCCAGCAGCTTAGAGGCGGCCAGCTCCTACGAGCAGTACTTC.

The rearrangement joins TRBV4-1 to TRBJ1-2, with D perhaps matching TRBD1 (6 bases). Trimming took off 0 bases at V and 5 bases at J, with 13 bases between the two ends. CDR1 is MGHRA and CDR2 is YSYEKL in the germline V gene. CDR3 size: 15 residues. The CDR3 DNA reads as TGCGCCAGCAGCCAAGAAGAACAGGGAGTTTATGGCTACACCTTC. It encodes CASSQEEQGVYGYTF.

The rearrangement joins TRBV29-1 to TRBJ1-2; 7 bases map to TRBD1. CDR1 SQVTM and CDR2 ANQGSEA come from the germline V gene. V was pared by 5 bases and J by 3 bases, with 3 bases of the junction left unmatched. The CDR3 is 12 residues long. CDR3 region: CSVSGTDYGYTF. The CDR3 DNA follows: TGCAGCGTTTCCGGGACAGACTATGGCTACACCTTC.

The CDR3 here is CASSLSTLGYEQYF. The CDR3 nucleotides read TGTGCCAGCAGTTTATCCACACTGGGCTACGAGCAGTACTTC. The chain employs TRBV28 and TRBJ2-7; D uncertain. Deletions cut 1 base from V and 3 bases from J, with 10 bases between. Germline CDR1 MDHEN, CDR2 SYDVKM. The CDR3 loop spans 14 amino acids. Full variable domain (outside the CDR3, taken from reference TRBV28 and TRBJ2-7): DVKVTQSSRYLVKRTGEKVFLECVQDMDHENMFWYRQDPGLGLRLIYFSYDVKMKEKGDIPEGYSVSREKKERFSLILESASTNQTSMYLCASSLSTLGYEQYFGPGTRLTVT.

CDR3 loop: CASSLMHSGGADTQYF. In DNA, the CDR3 is TGCGCCAGCAGCTTGATGCACTCGGGTGGGGCAGATACGCAGTATTTT. The rearrangement links TRBV5-1 to TRBJ2-3; D remains ambiguous. Per germline, CDR1 SGHRS and CDR2 YFSETQ. The CDR3 has 16 residues. The V gene lost 1 base and the J gene lost 4 bases, with 16 bases spanning the gap. Full variable domain (outside the CDR3, taken from reference TRBV5-1 and TRBJ2-3): KAGVTQTPRYLIKTRGQQVTLSCSPISGHRSVSWYQQTPGQGLQFLFEYFSETQRNKGNFPGRFSGRQFSNSRSEMNVSTLELGDSALYLCASSLMHSGGADTQYFGPGTRLTVL.

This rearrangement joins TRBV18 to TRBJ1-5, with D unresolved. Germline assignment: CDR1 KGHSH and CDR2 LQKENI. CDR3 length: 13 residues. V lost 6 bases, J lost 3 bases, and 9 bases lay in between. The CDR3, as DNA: TGTGCCAGCTCTCCCACCTACAATCAGCCCCAGCATTTT. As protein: CASSPTYNQPQHF.

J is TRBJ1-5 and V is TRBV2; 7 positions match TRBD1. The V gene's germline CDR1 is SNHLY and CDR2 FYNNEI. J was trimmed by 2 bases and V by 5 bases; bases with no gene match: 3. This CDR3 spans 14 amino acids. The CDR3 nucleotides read TGTGCCAGCAGTCAGGGGGGCCGCAATCAGCCCCAGCATTTT. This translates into CASSQGGRNQPQHF.

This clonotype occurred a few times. CDR3 sequence: CAISDGHRTYNEQFF. The CDR3 coding sequence is TGTGCCATCAGTGACGGTCACAGAACCTACAATGAGCAGTTCTTC. The chain carries TRBV10-3 and TRBJ2-1; D is ambiguous. The germline V and J ends were trimmed by 3 bases and 2 bases, with 11 bases remaining between them. Germline V CDR1 and CDR2: ENHRY, SYGVKD. The CDR3 is 15 residues long.

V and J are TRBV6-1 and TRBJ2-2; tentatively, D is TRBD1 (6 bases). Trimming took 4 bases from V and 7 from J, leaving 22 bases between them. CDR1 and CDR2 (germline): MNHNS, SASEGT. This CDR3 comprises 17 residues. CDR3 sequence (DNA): TGTGCCAGCAGTGCAAGCTCTCAGGGGACCCTCCGCGGGGAGCTGTTTTTT. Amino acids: CASSASSQGTLRGELFF.

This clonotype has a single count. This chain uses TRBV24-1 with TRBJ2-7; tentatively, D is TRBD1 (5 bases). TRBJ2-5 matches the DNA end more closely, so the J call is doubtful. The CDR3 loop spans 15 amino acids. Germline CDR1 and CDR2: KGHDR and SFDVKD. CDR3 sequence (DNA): TGTGCCACCAGTGACTCCGGGTCAAACAGGGAGACCCAGTACTTC. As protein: CATSDSGSNRETQYF.

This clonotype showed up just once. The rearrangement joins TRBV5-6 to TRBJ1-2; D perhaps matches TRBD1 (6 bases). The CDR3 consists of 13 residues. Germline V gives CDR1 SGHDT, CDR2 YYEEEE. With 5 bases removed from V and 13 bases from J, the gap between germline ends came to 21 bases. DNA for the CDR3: TGTGCCAGCAGTTATACTAGACAGGTCGGCCCCACCTTC. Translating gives CASSYTRQVGPTF.

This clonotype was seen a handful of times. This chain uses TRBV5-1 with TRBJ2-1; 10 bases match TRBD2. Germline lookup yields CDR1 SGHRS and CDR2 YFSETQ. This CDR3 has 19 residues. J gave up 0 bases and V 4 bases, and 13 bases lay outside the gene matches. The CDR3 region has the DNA TGCGCCAGCAGCCTCTCTAGCGGGGGAGTTTCTAGCTCCTACAATGAGCAGTTCTTC. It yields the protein CASSLSSGGVSSSYNEQFF.

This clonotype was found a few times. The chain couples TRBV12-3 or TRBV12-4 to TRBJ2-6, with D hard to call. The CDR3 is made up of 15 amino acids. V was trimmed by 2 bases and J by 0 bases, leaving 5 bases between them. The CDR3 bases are TGTGCCAGCAGTTTAACACGCTCTGGGGCCAACGTCCTGACTTTC. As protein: CASSLTRSGANVLTF.

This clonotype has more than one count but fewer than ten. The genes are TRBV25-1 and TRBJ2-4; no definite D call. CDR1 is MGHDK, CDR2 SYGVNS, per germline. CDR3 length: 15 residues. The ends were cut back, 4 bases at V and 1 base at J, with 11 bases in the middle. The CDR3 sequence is CASSALSEAKNIQYF. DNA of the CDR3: TGTGCCAGCAGTGCCCTCTCGGAGGCCAAAAACATTCAGTACTTC. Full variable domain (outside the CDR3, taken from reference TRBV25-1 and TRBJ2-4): EADIYQTPRYLVIGTGKKITLECSQTMGHDKMYWYQQDPGMELHLIHYSYGVNSTEKGDLSSESTVSRIRTEHFPLTLESARPSHTSQYLCASSALSEAKNIQYFGAGTRLSVL.

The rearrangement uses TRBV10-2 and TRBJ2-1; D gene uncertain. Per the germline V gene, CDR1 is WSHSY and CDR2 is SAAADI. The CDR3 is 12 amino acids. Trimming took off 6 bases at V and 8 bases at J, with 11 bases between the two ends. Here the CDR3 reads CASSGPSDEQFF. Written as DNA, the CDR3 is TGCGCCAGCAGCGGGCCCAGCGATGAGCAGTTCTTC.

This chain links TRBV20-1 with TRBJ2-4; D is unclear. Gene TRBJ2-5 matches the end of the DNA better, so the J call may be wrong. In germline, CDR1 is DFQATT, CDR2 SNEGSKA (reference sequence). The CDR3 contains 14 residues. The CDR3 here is CSARYLRAQETQYF. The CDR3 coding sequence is TGCAGTGCTAGATATCTACGGGCCCAAGAGACCCAGTACTTC.